This T cell receptor (beta chain) was recorded in a study of T-cell memory formation after mild COVID-19. Notes on this clonotype: Its antigen remains unknown.

TCRdb called the 5' RACE reads again in MiXCR, with one record for every CDR3 protein. The sample lists 270,000 or so distinct CDR3 sequences; over 15% were seen once. Study results and limitations: Researchers could not confirm that second-wave clones peaking on day 37 targeted SARS-CoV-2. Among contracting clones, CD4+ were mainly CM/EM and CD8+ enriched in EMRA. Some clones that responded were present in memory (sampled pre-infection), which suggests cross-reactive memory joined.

The CDR3 length is 14 residues. Losses at the gene ends were 7 bases for V and 8 bases for J; bases not matched to a gene: 7. Germline CDR1 and CDR2: MGHDK and SYGVNS. The rearrangement uses TRBV25-1 and TRBJ1-4; the match to TRBD1 covers 10 bases. The TCR sequence derives from a man in his late teens or twenties who had mild COVID-19 (a few samples of this study predate the infection). Cell type and time point are not known. What was sequenced was PBMCs or a T cell subset sorted from them (not recorded which). This CDR3 reads CASTPGTGVEKLFF. The CDR3, as DNA: TGTGCCAGCACGCCCGGGACAGGGGTGGAAAAACTGTTTTTT.